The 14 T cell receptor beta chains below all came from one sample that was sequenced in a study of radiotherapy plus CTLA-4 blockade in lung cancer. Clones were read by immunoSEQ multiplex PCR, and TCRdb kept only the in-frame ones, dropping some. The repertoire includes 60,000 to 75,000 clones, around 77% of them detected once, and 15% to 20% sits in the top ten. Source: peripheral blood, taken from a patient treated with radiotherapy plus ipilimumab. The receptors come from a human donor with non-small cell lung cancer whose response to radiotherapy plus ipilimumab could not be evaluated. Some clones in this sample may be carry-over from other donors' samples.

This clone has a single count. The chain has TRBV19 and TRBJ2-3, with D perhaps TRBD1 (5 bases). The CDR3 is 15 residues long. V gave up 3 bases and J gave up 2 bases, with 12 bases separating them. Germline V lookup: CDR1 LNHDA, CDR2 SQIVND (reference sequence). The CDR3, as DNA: TGTGCCAGTAGTATCAGGAACAGGTTCACAGATACGCAGTATTTT. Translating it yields CASSIRNRFTDTQYF.

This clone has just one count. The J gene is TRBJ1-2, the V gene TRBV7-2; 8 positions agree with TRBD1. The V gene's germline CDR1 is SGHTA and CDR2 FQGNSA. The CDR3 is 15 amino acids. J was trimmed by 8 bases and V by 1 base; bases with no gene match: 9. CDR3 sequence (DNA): TGTGCCAGCAGCTTAGTCGGTGACAGGGGTGGAGGCTACACCTTC. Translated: CASSLVGDRGGGYTF.

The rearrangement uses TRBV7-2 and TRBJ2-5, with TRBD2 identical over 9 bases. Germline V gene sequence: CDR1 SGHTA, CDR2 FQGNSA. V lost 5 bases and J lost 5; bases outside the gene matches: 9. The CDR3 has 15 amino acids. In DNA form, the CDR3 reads TGTGCCAGCAGCCCCCGGGCTAGCGGGGTGGAGACCCAGTACTTC. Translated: CASSPRASGVETQYF.

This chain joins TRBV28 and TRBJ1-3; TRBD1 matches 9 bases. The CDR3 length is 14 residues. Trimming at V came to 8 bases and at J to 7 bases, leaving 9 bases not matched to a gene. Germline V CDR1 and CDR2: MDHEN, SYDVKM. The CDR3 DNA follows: TGTGCCAGCTCGGGGGGACAGGGTTGGAACACCATATATTTT. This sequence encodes CASSGGQGWNTIYF.

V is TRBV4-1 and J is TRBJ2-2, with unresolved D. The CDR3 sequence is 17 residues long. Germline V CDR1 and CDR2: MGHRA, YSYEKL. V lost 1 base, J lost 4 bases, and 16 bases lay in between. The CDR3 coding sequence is TGCGCCAGCAGCCAAGGTTTTCGGGTTCCCTTCACCGGGGAGCTGTTTTTT. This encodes CASSQGFRVPFTGELFF.

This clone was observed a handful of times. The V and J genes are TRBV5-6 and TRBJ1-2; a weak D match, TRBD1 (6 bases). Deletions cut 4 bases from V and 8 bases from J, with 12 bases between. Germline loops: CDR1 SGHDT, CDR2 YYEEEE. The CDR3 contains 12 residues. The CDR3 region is CASSPTGSGYTF. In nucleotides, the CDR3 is TGTGCCAGCAGCCCCACAGGGAGCGGCTACACCTTC.

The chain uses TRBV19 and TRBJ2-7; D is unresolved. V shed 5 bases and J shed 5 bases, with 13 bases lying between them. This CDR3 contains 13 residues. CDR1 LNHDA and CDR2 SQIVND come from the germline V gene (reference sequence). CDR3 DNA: TGTGCCAGTAGTCCGACGGGTCCTGACGAGCAGTACTTC. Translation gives CASSPTGPDEQYF.

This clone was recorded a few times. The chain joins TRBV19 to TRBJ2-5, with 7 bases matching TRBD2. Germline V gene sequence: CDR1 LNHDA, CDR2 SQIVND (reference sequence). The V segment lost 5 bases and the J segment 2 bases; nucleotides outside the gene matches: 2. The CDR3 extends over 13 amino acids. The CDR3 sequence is CASSGRGQETQYF. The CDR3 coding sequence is TGTGCCAGTAGTGGGCGGGGGCAAGAGACCCAGTACTTC.

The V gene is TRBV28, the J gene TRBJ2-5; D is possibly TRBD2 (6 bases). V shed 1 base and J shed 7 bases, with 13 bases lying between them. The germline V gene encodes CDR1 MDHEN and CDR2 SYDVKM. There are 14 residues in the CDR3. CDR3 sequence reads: CASSLFGTGRTQYF. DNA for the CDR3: TGTGCCAGCAGTTTATTTGGGACCGGGAGGACCCAGTACTTC.

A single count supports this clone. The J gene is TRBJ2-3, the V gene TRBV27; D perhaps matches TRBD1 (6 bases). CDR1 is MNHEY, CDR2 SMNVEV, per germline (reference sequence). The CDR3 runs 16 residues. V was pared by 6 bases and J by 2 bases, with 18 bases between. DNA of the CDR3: TGTGCCAGCAGCCCCGGAAGGGGGAAACCCACAGATACGCAGTATTTT. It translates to CASSPGRGKPTDTQYF.

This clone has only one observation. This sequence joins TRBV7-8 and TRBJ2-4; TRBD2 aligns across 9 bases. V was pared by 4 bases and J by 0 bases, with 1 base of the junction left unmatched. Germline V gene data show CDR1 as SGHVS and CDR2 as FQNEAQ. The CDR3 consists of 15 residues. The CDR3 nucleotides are TGTGCCAGCAGCTCGACTAGCGGAGCCAAAAACATTCAGTACTTC. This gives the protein CASSSTSGAKNIQYF.

The CDR3, as DNA: TGTGCCAGCAGTTTGAGGCCCATCGATGGCTACACCTTC. It specifies CASSLRPIDGYTF. J is TRBJ1-2 and V is TRBV28; no clear D. From germline, CDR1 is MDHEN and CDR2 SYDVKM. Trimming took 3 bases from V and 6 from J, leaving 11 bases between them. The CDR3 runs to 13 residues.

The DNA for the CDR3 is TGTGCCAGCAGCCCCCTTGCGGGGAGGGGGAACAACGAGCAGTACTTC. Residues: CASSPLAGRGNNEQYF. This rearrangement joins TRBV5-6 to TRBJ2-7; tentative D call: TRBD2 (7 bases). The CDR3 totals 16 residues. CDR1 and CDR2 from the germline V gene are SGHDT and YYEEEE. V lost 4 bases and J lost 5, with 22 bases in between.

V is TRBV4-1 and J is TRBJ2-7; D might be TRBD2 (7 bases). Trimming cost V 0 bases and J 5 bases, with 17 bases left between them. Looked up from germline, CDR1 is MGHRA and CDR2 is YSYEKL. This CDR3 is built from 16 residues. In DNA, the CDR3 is TGCGCCAGCAGCCAAGACGCCGGGGGGCACCTGGACGAGCAGTACTTC. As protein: CASSQDAGGHLDEQYF.